This T cell receptor beta chain originates from a study of Ad26.COV2.S vaccination and SARS-CoV-2 variants. Study-level information: By the intramuscular route, Ad26.COV2.S was given once, or twice 56 days apart.

Treatment noted: some 20 received Ad26.COV2.S at low or high dose, single or two shots; 5 received placebo; per-sample allocation not given. Material that was analyzed had been drawn on day 63 after the first vaccine or placebo injection. Adults aged 18-55 years in Boston included the donor. As its vector, the vaccine had Ad26, which expressed Wuhan-strain SARS-CoV-2 spike. Sequencing was performed with immunoSEQ multiplex PCR; in TCRdb, only in-frame clones are kept and a portion is missing. The repertoire holds 300,000 to 400,000 clones, with 88% as singletons. Germline V CDR1 and CDR2: MNHNY, SVGAGI (reference sequence). The CDR3 loop spans 15 amino acids. Trimming cost V 2 bases and J 2 bases, with 10 bases left between them.

The V and J genes are TRBV6-6 and TRBJ2-1; D is perhaps TRBD1 (7 bases). The source was peripheral blood, collected in a trial of Ad26.COV2.S vaccine versus placebo. This TCR was recovered from a person aged 18 to 65 who received the Ad26.COV2.S COVID-19 vaccine or a placebo. The CDR3 is CASSYQGGAYNEQFF. The DNA of the CDR3 is TGTGCCAGCAGTTACCAGGGGGGCGCCTACAATGAGCAGTTCTTC.